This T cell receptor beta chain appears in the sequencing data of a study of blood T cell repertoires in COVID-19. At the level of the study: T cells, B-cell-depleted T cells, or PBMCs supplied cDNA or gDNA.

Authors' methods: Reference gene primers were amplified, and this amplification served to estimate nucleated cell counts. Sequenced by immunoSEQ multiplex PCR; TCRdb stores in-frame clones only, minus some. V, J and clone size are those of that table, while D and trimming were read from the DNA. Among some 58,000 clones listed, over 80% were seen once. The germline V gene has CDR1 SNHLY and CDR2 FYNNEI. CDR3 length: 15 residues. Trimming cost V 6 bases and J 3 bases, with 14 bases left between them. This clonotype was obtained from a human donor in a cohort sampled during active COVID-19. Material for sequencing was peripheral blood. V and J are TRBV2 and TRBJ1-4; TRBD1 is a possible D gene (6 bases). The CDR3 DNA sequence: TGTGCCAGCAGGTTATTAAGGGGGTCTAATGAAAAACTGTTTTTT. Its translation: CASRLLRGSNEKLFF.